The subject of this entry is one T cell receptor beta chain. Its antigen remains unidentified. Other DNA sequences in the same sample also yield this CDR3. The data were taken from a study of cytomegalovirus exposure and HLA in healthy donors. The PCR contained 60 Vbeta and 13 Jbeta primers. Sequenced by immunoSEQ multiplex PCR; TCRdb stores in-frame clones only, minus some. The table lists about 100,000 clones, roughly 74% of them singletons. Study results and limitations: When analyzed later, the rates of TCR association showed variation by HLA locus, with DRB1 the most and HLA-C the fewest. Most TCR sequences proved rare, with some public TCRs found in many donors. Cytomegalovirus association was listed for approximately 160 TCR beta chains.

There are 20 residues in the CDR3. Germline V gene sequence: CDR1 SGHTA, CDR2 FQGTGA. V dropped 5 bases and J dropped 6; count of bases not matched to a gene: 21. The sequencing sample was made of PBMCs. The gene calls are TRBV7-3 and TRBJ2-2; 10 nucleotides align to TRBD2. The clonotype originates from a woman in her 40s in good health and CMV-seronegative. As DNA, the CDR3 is TGTGCCAGCAGCCCAGGACTAGCGGCTATACTCCCTGTACGGGCCGGGGAGCTGTTTTTT. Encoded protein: CASSPGLAAILPVRAGELFF.